One and the same sample provided the 6 T cell receptor beta chains below, sequenced in a study of T cell responses to AZD1222 COVID-19 vaccine. The protocol was immunoSEQ multiplex PCR, while the TCRdb copy is restricted to in-frame clones and leaves out a portion. The sample lists about 100,000 clones, around 87% occurring once. Sequencing used peripheral blood, obtained on day 0 of MenACWY control vaccination. The receptors stem from an adult in good health.

This clone was observed a single time. The chain couples TRBV7-9 to TRBJ2-7; tentatively, D is TRBD1 (5 bases). V was cut by 4 bases and J by 0 bases, with 13 bases left in between. The CDR3 contains 15 residues. Germline V gives CDR1 SEHNR, CDR2 FQNEAQ (reference sequence). The CDR3 protein is CASSSPGPYSYEQYF. CDR3 coding DNA: TGTGCCAGCAGCTCGCCAGGGCCCTACTCCTACGAGCAGTACTTC.

V is TRBV7-2 and J is TRBJ1-2; D is uncertain. Germline V gives CDR1 SGHTA, CDR2 FQGNSA. This CDR3 comprises 15 residues. CDR3 DNA: TGTGCGATTCAAACTTTTACACTTTTAAACTATGGCTACACCTTC. It specifies CAIQTFTLLNYGYTF.

This clone was picked up a small number of times. V gene TRBV9 combines with J gene TRBJ1-4, with a tentative D call TRBD1 (5 bases). The CDR3 is made up of 14 amino acids. V lost 3 bases and J lost 0, with 6 bases in between. Germline lookup yields CDR1 SGDLS and CDR2 YYNGEE. In nucleotides, the CDR3 is TGTGCCAGCAGCGCGACAGCAACTAATGAAAAACTGTTTTTT. Amino acids: CASSATATNEKLFF. Combining the CDR3 with reference TRBV9 and TRBJ1-4 gives the whole variable domain DSGVTQTPKHLITATGQRVTLRCSPRSGDLSVYWYQQSLDQGLQFLIQYYNGEERAKGNILERFSAQQFPDLHSELNLSSLELGDSALYFCASSATATNEKLFFGSGTQLSVL.

This clone is a singleton in its sample. The chain joins TRBV18 to TRBJ2-1; the match to TRBD1 covers 10 bases. V gave up 6 bases and J gave up 7 bases; unmatched junction bases: 6. This CDR3 contains 14 residues. Germline V gene data show CDR1 as KGHSH and CDR2 as LQKENI. In DNA, the CDR3 is TGTGCCAGCTCGCGAGGGACAGGGGCGAATGAGCAGTTCTTC. This encodes CASSRGTGANEQFF.

The chain is built from TRBV18 and TRBJ2-1, with D possibly TRBD2 on 5 matching bases. Germline V gives CDR1 KGHSH, CDR2 LQKENI. This CDR3 region has 13 residues. V was trimmed by 2 bases and J by 6 bases, leaving 8 bases between them. The CDR3 nucleotides are TGTGCCAGCTCACCAGGGAGCGGCAATGAGCAGTTCTTC. Translating gives CASSPGSGNEQFF. The full variable domain, completed using reference TRBV18 and TRBJ2-1, is NAGVMQNPRHLVRRRGQEARLRCSPMKGHSHVYWYRQLPEEGLKFMVYLQKENIIDESGMPKERFSAEFPKEGPSILRIQQVVRGDSAAYFCASSPGSGNEQFFGPGTRLTVL.

This clone came up a few times. The chain joins TRBV28 to TRBJ2-1; 8 bases align to TRBD2. This CDR3 region has 17 residues. From germline, CDR1 is MDHEN and CDR2 SYDVKM. Trimming cost V 6 bases and J 3 bases; bases outside gene matches: 13. The CDR3 DNA is TGTGCCAGCAGCCTAGGGGGTAGCGGGGAGATCTACAATGAGCAGTTCTTC. Translation: CASSLGGSGEIYNEQFF.